The clone carrying this T cell receptor beta chain was picked up many times. Its specificity is not known. Exclusion criteria comprised uncontrolled infection, other autoimmune disease, pregnancy or lactation. TCR beta CDR3 regions were amplified from RNA. Carried out on the TCR CDR3, a first-round RT-PCR used the HTBI primer set. One entry per CDR3 protein results from TCRdb running MiXCR on the multiplex PCR reads. The data show approximately 430,000 distinct CDR3 sequences, around 14% seen once. This specimen belongs to a study of T cells in Graves' hyperthyroidism and ophthalmopathy. From germline, CDR1 is SGDLS and CDR2 YYNGEE. CDR3 size: 16 residues. The V gene end was trimmed by 4 bases and the J gene end by 6 bases; junction bases not matched to a gene: 9. Whole-study results and caveats: In blood, most of the thyroid clonotypes expanded above 0.001 were also present. The model anticipated ophthalmopathy a median around six months pre-onset.

The receptor was isolated from a woman in her late teens or twenties with Graves' hyperthyroidism. V usage is TRBV9 and J usage is TRBJ2-1, with 11 bases identical to TRBD2. Source material: blood. Written as DNA, the CDR3 is TGTGCCAGCAGCTTACAATTAGCGGGGGGGGGCAATGAGCAGTTCTTC. This codes for CASSLQLAGGGNEQFF.